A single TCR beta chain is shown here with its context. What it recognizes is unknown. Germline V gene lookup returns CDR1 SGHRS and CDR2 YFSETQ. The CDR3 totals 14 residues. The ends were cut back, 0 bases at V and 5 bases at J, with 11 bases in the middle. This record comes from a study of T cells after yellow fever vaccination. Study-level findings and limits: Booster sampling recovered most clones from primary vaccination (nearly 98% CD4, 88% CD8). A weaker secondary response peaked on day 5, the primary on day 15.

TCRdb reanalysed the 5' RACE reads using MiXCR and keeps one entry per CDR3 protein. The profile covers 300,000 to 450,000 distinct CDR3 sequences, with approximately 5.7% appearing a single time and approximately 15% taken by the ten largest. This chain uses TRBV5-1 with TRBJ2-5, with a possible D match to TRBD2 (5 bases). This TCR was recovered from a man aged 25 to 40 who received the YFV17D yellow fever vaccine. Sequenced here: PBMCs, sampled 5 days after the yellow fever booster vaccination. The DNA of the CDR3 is TGCGCCAGCAGCTTGGGCGCGGGCCGGGAGACCCAGTACTTC. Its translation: CASSLGAGRETQYF. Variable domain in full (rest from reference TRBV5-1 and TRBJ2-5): KAGVTQTPRYLIKTRGQQVTLSCSPISGHRSVSWYQQTPGQGLQFLFEYFSETQRNKGNFPGRFSGRQFSNSRSEMNVSTLELGDSALYLCASSLGAGRETQYFGPGTRLLVL.